This T cell receptor beta chain was obtained from a study of cytomegalovirus exposure and HLA in healthy donors. This clone was counted between two and nine times. What it binds is unknown. The study's findings and limits: The Asian-associated ancestry cluster reportedly had fewer N-insertions than the approximately 670-donor mean in a later analysis.

In the PCR, 60 Vbeta and 13 Jbeta primers were used. Clones were sequenced by immunoSEQ multiplex PCR, and TCRdb holds only the in-frame ones, with some missing. The table has approximately 80,000 clones, around 68% seen once. V was cut by 8 bases and J by 2 bases, with 15 bases left in between. The CDR3 extends over 14 amino acids. Germline V CDR1 and CDR2: ENHRY, SYGVKD. The chain combines TRBV10-3 with TRBJ1-1, with D possibly being TRBD1 (5 bases). The sequence derives from a man under 40 in good health and CMV-seropositive. Sequences were obtained from PBMCs. As DNA, the CDR3 is TGTGCCATCTCATGGACACTTCAAAACACTGAAGCTTTCTTT. Its translation is CAISWTLQNTEAFF.